The rows below give T cell receptor beta chains drawn from one sample of a study of T-cell reconstitution after alpha-beta-depleted transplantation in children. One entry per CDR3 protein, called by TCRdb with MiXCR from the PCR reads. Seen here are around 700,000 distinct CDR3 sequences, under 15% observed once, and the top ten hold 0.79%. The sample consisted of PBMCs, taken before TCRalphabeta/CD19-depleted stem cell transplant. The source of these receptors is a girl aged 2 to 10 with congenital amegakaryocytic thrombocytopenia, due to receive a stem cell transplant. Each CDR3 is given with its conserved first and last residue. Fields, in order: CDR3 DNA, CDR3 protein, clone size, V gene, J gene, D gene. D genes are given only for firm matches. The size field is filled for only some rows; it gives once, few, many or a size class.

TGTGCCAGCAGCTTAGGAGAAAACATTCAGTACTTC,CASSLGENIQYF,-,TRBV5-5,TRBJ2-4,-
TGTGCCAGCAGCCCGTCCCCGGGAGGTGTCTACGAGCAGTACTTC,CASSPSPGGVYEQYF,many,TRBV5-5,TRBJ2-7,TRBD2
TGCAGTGCGGGGACTGAAGCTTTCTTT,CSAGTEAFF,many,TRBV20-1,TRBJ1-1,-
TGTGCCAGCAGCCGGGACCGGGGGAGCGAGCAGTACTTC,CASSRDRGSEQYF,-,TRBV11-2,TRBJ2-7,-
TGTGCCAGCTCCCCGGGCCAAACGGCACAGTACTTC,CASSPGQTAQYF,-,TRBV3-1,TRBJ2-7,-
TGCGCCAGCAGCCAATTTTACCCGGGAGACGTCTACGAGCAGTACTTC,CASSQFYPGDVYEQYF,few,TRBV4-1,TRBJ2-7,-
TGTGCCATCAGAAAAGGACTAGCCGAAGCCTACGAGCAGTACTTC,CAIRKGLAEAYEQYF,-,TRBV10-3,TRBJ2-7,TRBD2
TGCGCCAGCAGCTGGACTAGCGGGAGGATCTTATACAATGAGCAGTTCTTC,CASSWTSGRILYNEQFF,few,TRBV5-1,TRBJ2-1,TRBD2
TGCAGTGCTAGAACAGATCGTGGGACCGGGGAGCTGTTTTTT,CSARTDRGTGELFF,many,TRBV20-1,TRBJ2-2,-
TGTGCCACCAGCAGAGGTTTACAGGGTCCCGAGCAGTACTTC,CATSRGLQGPEQYF,many,TRBV15,TRBJ2-7,-
TGTGCCAGCAGCCAAGATAACTTCGAGAGTTTAAGGGATGAGCAGTTCTTC,CASSQDNFESLRDEQFF,many,TRBV3-1,TRBJ2-1,-
TGCAGTGCAATATCTGAACACACAGATACGCAGTATTTT,CSAISEHTDTQYF,few,TRBV20-1,TRBJ2-3,-
TGCAGTGCTAGGCGTTCCCAGGCGAACACTGAAGCTTTCTTT,CSARRSQANTEAFF,many,TRBV20-1,TRBJ1-1,-
TGCGCCAGCAGCTTGGGGAGGCGTAACTATGGCTACACCTTC,CASSLGRRNYGYTF,few,TRBV5-1,TRBJ1-2,-
TGCGCCAGCAGCTTCGGACTAGCGGGGAACAATGAGCAGTTCTTC,CASSFGLAGNNEQFF,many,TRBV5-1,TRBJ2-1,TRBD2
TGTGCCAGTAGTATACAGGCGATCAATGAGCAGTTCTTC,CASSIQAINEQFF,-,TRBV19,TRBJ2-1,-
TGTGCCAGCAGCTTGTATGGGATCAGGTCTAGCGGTCGCACAGATACGCAGTATTTT,CASSLYGIRSSGRTDTQYF,-,TRBV5-4,TRBJ2-3,TRBD2
TGTGCCAGCAGCCAAGATGGTACACGTTCCTACGAGCAGTACTTC,CASSQDGTRSYEQYF,-,TRBV4-2,TRBJ2-7,-
TGTGCCAGCAGATTGAGCGGAGGTAGCTACGAGCAGTACTTC,CASRLSGGSYEQYF,many,TRBV27,TRBJ2-7,-
TGCAGTGCACCAGCGGGAGGGGGAGATACGCAGTATTTT,CSAPAGGGDTQYF,few,TRBV20-1,TRBJ2-3,TRBD2
TGTGCCAGCAGCCAAGATAGGAGGAAAGGCTACACCTTC,CASSQDRRKGYTF,-,TRBV3-1,TRBJ1-2,-
TGTGCCAGTAGCCGAACGGGGGGAAAGTCAACGAAGCAGTACTTC,CASSRTGGKSTKQYF,-,TRBV19,TRBJ2-7,TRBD2
TGCAGCGTTGTAGTCCCAAGGGTTGAGGGCTACACCTTC,CSVVVPRVEGYTF,many,TRBV29-1,TRBJ1-2,-
TGCGCCAGCAGCTTCGTGGATCGGACTAGCCAAGAGACCCAGTACTTC,CASSFVDRTSQETQYF,many,TRBV5-1,TRBJ2-5,TRBD2
TGTGCCAGCAGCACAAGGAGAGAGACCCAGTACTTC,CASSTRRETQYF,-,TRBV12-3/TRBV12-4,TRBJ2-5,-
TGCGCCAGCAGCCTTAGCGGGGGTCTTGGCCACGAGCAGTACTTC,CASSLSGGLGHEQYF,-,TRBV5-1,TRBJ2-7,TRBD2
TGCGCCAGCAGCCCGGGACAGGATAACAATGAGCAGTTCTTC,CASSPGQDNNEQFF,few,TRBV5-1,TRBJ2-1,TRBD1
TGCAGCGTCGGACAGGGGGCGCGATCTGGTACTGAAGCTTTCTTT,CSVGQGARSGTEAFF,-,TRBV29-1,TRBJ1-1,TRBD1
TGTGCTAGTGGTTTGGCTCCGGGGCTTGAACATGGCTACACCTTC,CASGLAPGLEHGYTF,few,TRBV12-5,TRBJ1-2,-